This T cell receptor beta chain stems from a study of T cell repertoires in ileal Crohn's disease. Study-level background: Surgery for a complication: stricturing in 61%, penetrating in 39%. Broader study findings: Compared with non-smokers, active smokers at surgery showed more clonal expansions.

Per sample, roughly 530 nanograms of biopsy DNA were TCRB immunosequenced. Sequencing used immunoSEQ multiplex PCR; TCRdb keeps in-frame clones, though not all of them. The sample includes approximately 27,000 clones, around 77% of them seen just once. This CDR3 is 14 amino acids long. Per the germline V gene, CDR1 is SGHDT and CDR2 is YYEEEE. Trimming cost V 0 bases and J 7 bases, with 13 bases left between them. Concerning this clone itself: The antigen remains undetermined.

The receptor was isolated from an adult with Crohn's disease. J is TRBJ1-1 and V is TRBV5-6, with a possible D match to TRBD1 (6 bases). Specimen: ileal tissue. This chain's CDR3 is CASSLAQGIIEAFF. CDR3 in DNA: TGTGCCAGCAGCTTGGCGCAGGGGATAATTGAAGCTTTCTTT.